The 6 T cell receptor beta chains below all came from one sample that was sequenced in a study of blood T cell repertoires in COVID-19. Sequencing used immunoSEQ multiplex PCR; TCRdb keeps in-frame clones, though not all of them. The data hold tens of thousands of clones, with 87% observed a single time. The sample taken for sequencing was peripheral blood. The receptors were gathered from a woman aged 45-65 years with active or convalescent COVID-19.

J is TRBJ2-7 and V is TRBV5-4; 8 positions agree with TRBD1. The V gene end was trimmed by 3 bases and the J gene end by 0 bases; junction bases not matched to a gene: 8. This CDR3 contains 16 residues. Germline V gene sequence: CDR1 SGHNT, CDR2 YYREEE (reference sequence). CDR3 in amino acids: CASSSWTGTASYEQYF. The CDR3 DNA sequence: TGTGCCAGCAGCTCTTGGACAGGGACAGCCTCCTACGAGCAGTACTTC. The variable domain in full, with the rest retrieved from reference TRBV5-4 and TRBJ2-7, is ETGVTQSPTHLIKTRGQQVTLRCSSQSGHNTVSWYQQALGQGPQFIFQYYREEENGRGNFPPRFSGLQFPNYSSELNVNALELDDSALYLCASSSWTGTASYEQYFGPGTRLTVT.

This clone was recorded a few times. The chain has TRBV28 and TRBJ2-4; 7 bases agree with TRBD1. Germline V gene sequence: CDR1 MDHEN, CDR2 SYDVKM. V lost 6 bases, J lost 2 bases, and 13 bases stayed unmatched. The CDR3 has 17 amino acids. The CDR3 is CASRPYTGEITKNIQYF. CDR3 coding DNA: TGTGCCAGCAGACCTTATACAGGGGAGATAACCAAAAACATTCAGTACTTC.

This clone was seen just once. The J gene is TRBJ1-2, the V gene TRBV10-3; perhaps TRBD1 as D (5 bases). Germline assignment: CDR1 ENHRY and CDR2 SYGVKD. The CDR3 totals 15 residues. V was cut by 7 bases and J by 2 bases, with 17 bases left in between. The CDR3 spells CAITDGGRGNYGYTF. CDR3 DNA sequence: TGTGCCATCACTGACGGGGGTAGGGGCAACTATGGCTACACCTTC.

This clone was counted a single time. The genes are TRBV20-1 and TRBJ1-4; 8 bases map to TRBD1. Trimming took 3 bases from V and 8 from J; bases not matched to a gene: 14. In germline, CDR1 is DFQATT, CDR2 SNEGSKA (reference sequence). This CDR3 contains 16 residues. DNA of the CDR3: TGCAGTGCTAGTGGGGCAGGGGGCTGGGAGAAAGAAAAACTGTTTTTT. Amino acid sequence: CSASGAGGWEKEKLFF.

V and J are TRBV23-1 and TRBJ2-7; 8 bases are a match to TRBD1. TRBV23-1 is flagged as an ORF with uncertain function. CDR3 length equals 16 residues. The J segment lost 3 bases and the V segment lost 7 bases, leaving 14 bases of the junction unmatched. CDR3 bases: TGCGCCAGCACCCGAAGACCGGACAGGGTGGGCTACGAGCAGTACTTC. Its protein product is CASTRRPDRVGYEQYF.

This sequence joins TRBV7-2 and TRBJ1-2; TRBD1 agrees at 7 bases. Trimming cost V 6 bases and J 8 bases; bases outside gene matches: 9. This CDR3 contains 13 residues. Germline V lookup: CDR1 SGHTA, CDR2 FQGNSA. In DNA, the CDR3 is TGTGCCAGCAGGCTGACTCAGGGGGAGGGCTACACCTTC. This encodes CASRLTQGEGYTF.